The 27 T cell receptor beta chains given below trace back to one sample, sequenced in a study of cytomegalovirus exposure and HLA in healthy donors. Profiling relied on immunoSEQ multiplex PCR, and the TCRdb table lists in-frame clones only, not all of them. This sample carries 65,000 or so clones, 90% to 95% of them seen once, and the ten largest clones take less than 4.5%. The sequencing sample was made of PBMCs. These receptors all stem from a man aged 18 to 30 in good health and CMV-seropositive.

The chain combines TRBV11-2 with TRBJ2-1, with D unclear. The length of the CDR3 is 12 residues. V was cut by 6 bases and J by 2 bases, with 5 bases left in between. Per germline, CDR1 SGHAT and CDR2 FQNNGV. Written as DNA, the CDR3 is TGTGCCAGCAGTGAGGCCTACAATGAGCAGTTCTTC. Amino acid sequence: CASSEAYNEQFF.

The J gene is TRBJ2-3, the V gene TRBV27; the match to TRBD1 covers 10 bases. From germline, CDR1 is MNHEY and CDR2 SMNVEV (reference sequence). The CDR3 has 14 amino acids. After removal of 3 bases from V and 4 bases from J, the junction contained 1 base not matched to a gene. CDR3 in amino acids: CASSLGQGSDTQYF. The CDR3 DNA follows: TGTGCCAGCAGTTTGGGACAGGGGTCAGATACGCAGTATTTT.

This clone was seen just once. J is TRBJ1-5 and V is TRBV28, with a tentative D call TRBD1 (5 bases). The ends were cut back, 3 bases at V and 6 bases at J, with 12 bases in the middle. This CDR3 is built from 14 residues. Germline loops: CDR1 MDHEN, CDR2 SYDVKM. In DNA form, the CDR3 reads TGTGCCAGCAGTTTTTCGGGGGACGGTCAGCCCCAGCATTTT. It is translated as CASSFSGDGQPQHF.

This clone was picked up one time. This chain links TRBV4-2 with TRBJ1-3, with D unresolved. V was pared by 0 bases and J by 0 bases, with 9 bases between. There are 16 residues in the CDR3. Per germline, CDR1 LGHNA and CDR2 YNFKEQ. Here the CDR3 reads CASSQDLATSGNTIYF. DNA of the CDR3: TGTGCCAGCAGCCAAGATCTAGCAACCTCTGGAAACACCATATATTTT.

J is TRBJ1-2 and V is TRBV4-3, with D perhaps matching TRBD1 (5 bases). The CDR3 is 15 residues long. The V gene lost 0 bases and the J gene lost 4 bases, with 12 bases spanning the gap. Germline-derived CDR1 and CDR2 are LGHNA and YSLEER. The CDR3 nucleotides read TGCGCCAGCAGCCAAGATAGGGGAGCGGGCTATGGCTACACCTTC. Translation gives CASSQDRGAGYGYTF.

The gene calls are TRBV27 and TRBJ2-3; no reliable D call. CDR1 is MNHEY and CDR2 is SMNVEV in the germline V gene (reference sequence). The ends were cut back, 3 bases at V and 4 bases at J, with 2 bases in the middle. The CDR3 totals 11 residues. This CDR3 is CASSFSDTQYF. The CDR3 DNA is TGTGCCAGCAGTTTCTCAGATACGCAGTATTTT.

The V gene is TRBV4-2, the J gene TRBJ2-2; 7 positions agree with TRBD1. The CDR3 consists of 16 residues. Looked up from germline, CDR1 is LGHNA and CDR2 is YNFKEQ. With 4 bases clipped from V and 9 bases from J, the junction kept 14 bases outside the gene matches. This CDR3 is CASSPLTSRGRRELFF. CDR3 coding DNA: TGTGCCAGCAGCCCCCTTACCTCCAGGGGGAGACGGGAGCTGTTTTTT.

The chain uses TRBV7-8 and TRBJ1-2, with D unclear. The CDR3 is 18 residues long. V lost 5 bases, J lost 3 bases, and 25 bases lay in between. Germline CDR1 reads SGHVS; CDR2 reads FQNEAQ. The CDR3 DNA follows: TGTGCCAGCAGCAACCCGCCTGGAGGTCCCAGCTTTTACTATGGCTACACCTTC. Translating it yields CASSNPPGGPSFYYGYTF.

The CDR3 region is CASSLGARDQPQHF. The CDR3 coding sequence is TGTGCCAGCTCCTTGGGGGCTAGGGATCAGCCCCAGCATTTT. This rearrangement joins TRBV18 to TRBJ1-5; the D gene is possibly TRBD1 (6 bases). This CDR3 region has 14 residues. Germline lookup yields CDR1 KGHSH and CDR2 LQKENI. V shed 6 bases and J shed 5 bases, with 14 bases lying between them. The full variable domain, in which reference TRBV18 and TRBJ1-5 provide the parts outside the CDR3, is NAGVMQNPRHLVRRRGQEARLRCSPMKGHSHVYWYRQLPEEGLKFMVYLQKENIIDESGMPKERFSAEFPKEGPSILRIQQVVRGDSAAYFCASSLGARDQPQHFGDGTRLSIL.

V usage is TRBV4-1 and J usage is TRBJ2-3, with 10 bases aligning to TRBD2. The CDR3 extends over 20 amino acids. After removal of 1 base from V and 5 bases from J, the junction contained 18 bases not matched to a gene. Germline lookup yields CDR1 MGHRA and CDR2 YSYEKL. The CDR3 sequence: CASSQGFVAGGFLRVDTQYF. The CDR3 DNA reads TGCGCCAGCAGCCAAGGGTTCGTAGCGGGGGGCTTTCTCCGAGTAGATACGCAGTATTTT.

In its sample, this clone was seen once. The CDR3 nucleotides read TGTGCCAGCAGCTCAGGGGATAGCACAGATACGCAGTATTTT. Translation: CASSSGDSTDTQYF. The V gene is TRBV9, the J gene TRBJ2-3; perhaps TRBD1 as D (6 bases). V was trimmed by 4 bases and J by 0 bases, leaving 9 bases between them. CDR1 and CDR2 from the germline V gene are SGDLS and YYNGEE. CDR3 length equals 14 residues.

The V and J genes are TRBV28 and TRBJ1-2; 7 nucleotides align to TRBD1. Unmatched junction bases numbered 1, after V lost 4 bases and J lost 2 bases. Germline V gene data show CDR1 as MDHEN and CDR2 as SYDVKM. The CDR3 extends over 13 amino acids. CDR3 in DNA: TGTGCCAGCAGTTCGACAGGGAACTATGGCTACACCTTC. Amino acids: CASSSTGNYGYTF.

CDR3 DNA: TGTGCCAGCAGTCCGGGACTAGCGGGAAAATTGAACCAAGAGACCCAGTACTTC. This sequence encodes CASSPGLAGKLNQETQYF. The chain uses TRBV25-1 and TRBJ2-5; 13 positions match TRBD2. The CDR3 extends over 18 amino acids. J was trimmed by 0 bases and V by 5 bases; bases with no gene match: 9. In germline, CDR1 is MGHDK, CDR2 SYGVNS.

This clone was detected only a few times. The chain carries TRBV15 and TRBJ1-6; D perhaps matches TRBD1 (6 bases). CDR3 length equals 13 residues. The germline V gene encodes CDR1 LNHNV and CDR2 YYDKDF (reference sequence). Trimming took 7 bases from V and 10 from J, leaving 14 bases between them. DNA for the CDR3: TGTGCCACCAATCTTGGGGGGGCCTCACCCCTCCACTTT. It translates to CATNLGGASPLHF. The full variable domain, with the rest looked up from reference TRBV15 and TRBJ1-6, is DAMVIQNPRYQVTQFGKPVTLSCSQTLNHNVMYWYQQKSSQAPKLLFHYYDKDFNNEADTPDNFQSRRPNTSFCFLDIRSPGLGDTAMYLCATNLGGASPLHFGNGTRLTVT.

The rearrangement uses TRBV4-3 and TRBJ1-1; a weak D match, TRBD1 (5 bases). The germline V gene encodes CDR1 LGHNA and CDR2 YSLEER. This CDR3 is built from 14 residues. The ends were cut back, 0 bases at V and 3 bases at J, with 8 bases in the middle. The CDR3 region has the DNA TGCGCCAGCAGCCAAGAGGGGCCGGACACTGAAGCTTTCTTT. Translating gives CASSQEGPDTEAFF.

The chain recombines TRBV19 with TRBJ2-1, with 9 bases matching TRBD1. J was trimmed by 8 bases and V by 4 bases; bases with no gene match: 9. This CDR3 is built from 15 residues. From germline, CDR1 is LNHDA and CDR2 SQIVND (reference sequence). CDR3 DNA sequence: TGTGCCAGTAGTACGGGGACAGGGAGCTCTGATGAGCAGTTCTTC. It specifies CASSTGTGSSDEQFF.

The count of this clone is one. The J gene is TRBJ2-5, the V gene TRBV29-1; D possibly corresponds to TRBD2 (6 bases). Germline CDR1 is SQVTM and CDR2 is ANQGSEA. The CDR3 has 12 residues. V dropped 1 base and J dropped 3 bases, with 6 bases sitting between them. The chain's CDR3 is CSVEGGEETQYF. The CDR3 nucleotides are TGCAGCGTTGAAGGGGGGGAAGAGACCCAGTACTTC.

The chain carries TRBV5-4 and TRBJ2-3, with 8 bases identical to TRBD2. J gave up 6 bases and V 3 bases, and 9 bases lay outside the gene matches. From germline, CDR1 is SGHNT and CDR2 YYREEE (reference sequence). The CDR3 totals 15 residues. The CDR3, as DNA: TGTGCCAGCAGCTACCCGGGGGGGGGTGCGGATACGCAGTATTTT. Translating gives CASSYPGGGADTQYF.

The CDR3 loop is CASSFGGGNTGELFF. CDR3 DNA: TGTGCCAGCAGCTTCGGGGGAGGGAACACCGGGGAGCTGTTTTTT. This sequence joins TRBV7-2 and TRBJ2-2, with a weak D call TRBD2 (6 bases). In germline, CDR1 is SGHTA, CDR2 FQGNSA. The CDR3 has 15 residues. V lost 3 bases and J lost 1, with 9 bases in between.

CDR3 in amino acids: CASSHSGEKLFF. The CDR3 DNA is TGTGCCAGCAGCCATTCCGGGGAAAAACTGTTTTTT. The chain joins TRBV14 to TRBJ1-4; D unresolved. This CDR3 is built from 12 residues. V lost 3 bases and J lost 8, with 7 bases in between. Germline CDR1 SGHDN, CDR2 FVKESK.

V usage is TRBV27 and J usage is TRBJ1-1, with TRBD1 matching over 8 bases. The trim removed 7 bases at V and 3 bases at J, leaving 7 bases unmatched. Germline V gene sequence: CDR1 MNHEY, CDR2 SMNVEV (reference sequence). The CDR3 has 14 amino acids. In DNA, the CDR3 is TGTGCCAGCAACCCCGGACAGGGCTACACTGAAGCTTTCTTT. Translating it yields CASNPGQGYTEAFF.

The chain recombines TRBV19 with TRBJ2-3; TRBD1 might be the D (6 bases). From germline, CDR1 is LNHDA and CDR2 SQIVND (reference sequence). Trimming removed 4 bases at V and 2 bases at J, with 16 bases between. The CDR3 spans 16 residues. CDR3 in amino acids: CASSKFAGATTDTQYF. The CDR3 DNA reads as TGTGCCAGTAGTAAGTTTGCAGGGGCCACCACAGATACGCAGTATTTT. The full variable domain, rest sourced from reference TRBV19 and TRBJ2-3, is DGGITQSPKYLFRKEGQNVTLSCEQNLNHDAMYWYRQDPGQGLRLIYYSQIVNDFQKGDIAEGYSVSREKKESFPLTVTSAQKNPTAFYLCASSKFAGATTDTQYFGPGTRLTVL.

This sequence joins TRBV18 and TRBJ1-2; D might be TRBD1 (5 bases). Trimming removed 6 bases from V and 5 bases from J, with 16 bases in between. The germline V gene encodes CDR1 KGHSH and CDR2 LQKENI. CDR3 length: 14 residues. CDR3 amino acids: CASSPDDSGYGYTF. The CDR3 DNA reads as TGTGCCAGCTCGCCAGACGACAGTGGGTATGGCTACACCTTC.

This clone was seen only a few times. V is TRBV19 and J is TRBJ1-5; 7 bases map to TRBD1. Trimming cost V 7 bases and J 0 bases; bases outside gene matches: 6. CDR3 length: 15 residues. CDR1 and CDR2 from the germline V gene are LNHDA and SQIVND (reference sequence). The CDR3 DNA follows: TGTGCCAGTAAGGGGGCCGACTATAGCAATCAGCCCCAGCATTTT. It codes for CASKGADYSNQPQHF.

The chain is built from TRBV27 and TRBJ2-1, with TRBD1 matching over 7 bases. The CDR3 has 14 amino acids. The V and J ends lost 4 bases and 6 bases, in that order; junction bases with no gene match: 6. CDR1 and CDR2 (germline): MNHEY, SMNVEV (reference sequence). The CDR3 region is CASSYTRTGNEQFF. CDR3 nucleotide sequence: TGTGCCAGCAGTTATACAAGGACAGGCAATGAGCAGTTCTTC.

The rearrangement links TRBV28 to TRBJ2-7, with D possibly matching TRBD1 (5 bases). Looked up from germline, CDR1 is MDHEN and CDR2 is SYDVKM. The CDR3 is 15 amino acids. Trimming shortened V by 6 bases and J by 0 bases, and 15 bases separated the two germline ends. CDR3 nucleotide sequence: TGTGCCAGCAGCCTTACGGGCAGGGTCTCCTACGAGCAGTACTTC. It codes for CASSLTGRVSYEQYF.

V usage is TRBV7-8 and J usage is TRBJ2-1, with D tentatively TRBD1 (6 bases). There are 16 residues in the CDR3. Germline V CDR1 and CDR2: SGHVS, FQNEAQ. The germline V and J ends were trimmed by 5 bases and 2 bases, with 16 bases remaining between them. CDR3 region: CASSDHRVPTYNEQFF. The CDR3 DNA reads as TGTGCCAGCAGCGACCACAGGGTACCGACCTACAATGAGCAGTTCTTC.